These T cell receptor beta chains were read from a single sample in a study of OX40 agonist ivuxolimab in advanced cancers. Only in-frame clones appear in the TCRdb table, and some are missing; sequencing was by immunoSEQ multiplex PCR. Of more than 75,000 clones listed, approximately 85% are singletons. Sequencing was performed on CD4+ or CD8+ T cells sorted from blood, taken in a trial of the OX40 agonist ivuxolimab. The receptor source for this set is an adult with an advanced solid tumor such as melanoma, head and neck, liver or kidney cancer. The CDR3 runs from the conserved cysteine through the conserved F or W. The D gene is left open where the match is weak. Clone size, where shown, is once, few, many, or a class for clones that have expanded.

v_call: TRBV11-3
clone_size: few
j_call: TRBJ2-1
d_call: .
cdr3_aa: CASSTGDGDEQFF
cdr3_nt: TGTGCCAGCAGTACGGGAGACGGCGATGAGCAGTTCTTC

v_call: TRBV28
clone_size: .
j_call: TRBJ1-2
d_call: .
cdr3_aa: CASSLRGRYGYTF
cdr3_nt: TGTGCCAGCAGTTTAAGGGGTCGCTATGGCTACACCTTC

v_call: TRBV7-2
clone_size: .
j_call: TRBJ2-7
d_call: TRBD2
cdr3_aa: CASSLVSGGNSYEQYF
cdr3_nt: TGTGCCAGCAGCTTAGTCAGCGGGGGAAACTCCTACGAGCAGTACTTC

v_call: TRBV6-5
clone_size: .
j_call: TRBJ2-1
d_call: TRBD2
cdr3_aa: CASRVLAVGPNEQFF
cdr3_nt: TGTGCCAGCAGAGTACTAGCGGTCGGGCCAAATGAGCAGTTCTTC

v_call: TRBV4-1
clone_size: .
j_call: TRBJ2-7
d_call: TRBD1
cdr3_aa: CASSQDKAGGPYEQYF
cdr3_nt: TGCGCCAGCAGCCAAGATAAAGCAGGGGGCCCCTACGAGCAGTACTTC

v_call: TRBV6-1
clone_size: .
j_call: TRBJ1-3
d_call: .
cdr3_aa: CASNRDTGNTIYF
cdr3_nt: TGTGCCAGCAACCGGGACACTGGAAACACCATATATTTT

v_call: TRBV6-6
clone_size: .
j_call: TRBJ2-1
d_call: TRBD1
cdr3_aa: CASIPGDRDNEQFF
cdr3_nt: TGTGCCAGCATCCCGGGGGACAGGGACAATGAGCAGTTCTTC

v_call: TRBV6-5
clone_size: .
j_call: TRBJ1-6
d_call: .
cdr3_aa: CASSYSIEAYNSPLHF
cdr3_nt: TGTGCCAGCAGTTACTCGATAGAAGCCTATAATTCACCCCTCCACTTT

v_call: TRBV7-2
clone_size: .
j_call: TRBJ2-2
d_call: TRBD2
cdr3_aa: CASSWSSGSRGTGELFF
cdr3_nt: TGTGCCAGCAGCTGGTCTAGCGGGAGTAGGGGCACCGGGGAGCTGTTTTTT

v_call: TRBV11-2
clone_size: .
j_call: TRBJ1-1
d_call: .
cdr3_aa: CASSFGGTEAFF
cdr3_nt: TGTGCCAGCAGCTTTGGGGGCACTGAAGCTTTCTTT

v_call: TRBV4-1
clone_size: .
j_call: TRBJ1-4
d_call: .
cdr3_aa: CASSQDWGQANEKLFF
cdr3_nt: TGCGCCAGCAGCCAAGATTGGGGGCAGGCTAATGAAAAACTGTTTTTT

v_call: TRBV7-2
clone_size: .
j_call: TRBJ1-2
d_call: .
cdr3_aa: CASTPKWEVLGKGYTF
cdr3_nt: TGTGCCAGCACCCCTAAATGGGAGGTACTAGGGAAGGGCTACACCTTC

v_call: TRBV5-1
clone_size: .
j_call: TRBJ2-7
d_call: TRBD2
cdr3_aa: CASSLGLAGGLGEQYF
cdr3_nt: TGCGCCAGCAGCTTGGGGCTAGCGGGGGGGCTGGGCGAGCAGTACTTC

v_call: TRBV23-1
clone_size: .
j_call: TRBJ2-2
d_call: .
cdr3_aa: CASSQSTGNTGELFF
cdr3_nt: TGCGCCAGCAGTCAATCCACAGGTAACACCGGGGAGCTGTTTTTT

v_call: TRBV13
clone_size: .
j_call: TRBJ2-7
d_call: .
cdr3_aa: CASRAPGGYEQYF
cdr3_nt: TGTGCCAGCAGGGCCCCCGGGGGATACGAGCAGTACTTC

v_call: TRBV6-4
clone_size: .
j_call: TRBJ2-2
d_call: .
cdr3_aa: CASSASPTFTSYGELFF
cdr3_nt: TGTGCCAGCAGTGCCTCCCCGACCTTCACCTCCTACGGGGAGCTGTTTTTT

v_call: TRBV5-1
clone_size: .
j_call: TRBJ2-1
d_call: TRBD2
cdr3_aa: CASSLASGGPNEQFF
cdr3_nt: TGCGCCAGCAGCTTGGCTAGCGGGGGCCCCAACGAGCAGTTCTTC

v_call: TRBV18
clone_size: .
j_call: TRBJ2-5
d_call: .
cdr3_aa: CASSPQGETQYF
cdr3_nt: TGTGCCAGCTCCCCGCAGGGAGAGACCCAGTACTTC

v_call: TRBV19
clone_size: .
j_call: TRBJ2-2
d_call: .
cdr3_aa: CASRPRDFYTGELFF
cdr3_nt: TGTGCCAGTAGGCCCCGGGACTTCTACACCGGGGAGCTGTTTTTT

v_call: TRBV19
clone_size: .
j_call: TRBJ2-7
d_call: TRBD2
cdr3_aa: CASSAPSGSSSYEQYF
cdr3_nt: TGTGCCAGTAGTGCCCCTAGCGGGAGTAGCTCCTACGAGCAGTACTTC

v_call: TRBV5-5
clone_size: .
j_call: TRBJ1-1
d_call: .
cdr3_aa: CASSFGVLMNTEAFF
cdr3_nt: TGTGCCAGCAGCTTCGGGGTCCTCATGAACACTGAAGCTTTCTTT

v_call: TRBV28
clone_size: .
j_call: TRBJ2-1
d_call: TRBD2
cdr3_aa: CASNPAGMNEQFF
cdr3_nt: TGTGCCAGCAATCCAGCGGGAATGAATGAGCAGTTCTTC

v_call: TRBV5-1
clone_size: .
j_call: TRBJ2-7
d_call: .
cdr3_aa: CASSVQGNHYEQYF
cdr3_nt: TGCGCCAGCAGCGTGCAGGGTAACCACTACGAGCAGTACTTC

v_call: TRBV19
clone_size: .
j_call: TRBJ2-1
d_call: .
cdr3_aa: CASSIGEGGHYNEQFF
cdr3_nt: TGTGCCAGTAGTATCGGTGAGGGGGGTCACTACAATGAGCAGTTCTTC

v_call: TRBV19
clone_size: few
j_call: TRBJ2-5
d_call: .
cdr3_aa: CASSGSGNQETQYF
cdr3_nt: TGTGCCAGTAGTGGCAGCGGAAACCAAGAGACCCAGTACTTC

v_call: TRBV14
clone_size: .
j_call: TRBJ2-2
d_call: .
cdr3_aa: CASSQGGGFRRELFF
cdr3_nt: TGTGCCAGCAGCCAAGGGGGCGGATTCCGCCGGGAGCTGTTTTTT

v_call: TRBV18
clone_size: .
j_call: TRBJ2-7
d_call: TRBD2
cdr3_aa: CASSPTGSTSGTYEQYF
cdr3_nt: TGTGCCAGCTCACCGACGGGCAGTACTAGCGGGACCTACGAGCAGTACTTC

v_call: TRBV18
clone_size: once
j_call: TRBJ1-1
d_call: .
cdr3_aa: CASFIPTVNTEAFF
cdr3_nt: TGTGCCAGCTTCATCCCGACAGTGAACACTGAAGCTTTCTTT

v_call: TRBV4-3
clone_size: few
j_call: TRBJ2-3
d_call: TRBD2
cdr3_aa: CASSQDLGLAGRTSTDTQYF
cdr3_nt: TGCGCCAGCAGCCAAGATTTGGGACTAGCGGGGCGGACTAGCACAGATACGCAGTATTTT

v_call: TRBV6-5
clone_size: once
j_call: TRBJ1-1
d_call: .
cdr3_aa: CAMRTGVNTEAFF
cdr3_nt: TGTGCCATGCGTACCGGGGTGAACACTGAAGCTTTCTTT

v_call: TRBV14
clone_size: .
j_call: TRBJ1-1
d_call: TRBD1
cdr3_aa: CASSQDPGGNSAEAFF
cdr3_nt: TGTGCCAGCAGCCAAGATCCAGGGGGCAATTCGGCTGAAGCTTTCTTT

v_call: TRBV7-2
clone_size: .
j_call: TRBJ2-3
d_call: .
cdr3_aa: CASSQTRGDTQYF
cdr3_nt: TGTGCCAGCAGCCAGACTAGAGGGGATACGCAGTATTTT

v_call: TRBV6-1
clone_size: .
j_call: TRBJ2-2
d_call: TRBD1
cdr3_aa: CASTGQGAAGELFF
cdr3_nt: TGTGCCAGCACCGGGCAGGGGGCCGCCGGGGAGCTGTTTTTT

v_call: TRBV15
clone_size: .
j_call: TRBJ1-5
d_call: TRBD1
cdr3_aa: CATSRVAGGQPQHF
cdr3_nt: TGTGCCACCAGCAGAGTGGCAGGGGGACAGCCCCAGCATTTT

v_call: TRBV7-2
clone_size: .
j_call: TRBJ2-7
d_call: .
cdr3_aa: CASSLIDSAYEQYF
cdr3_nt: TGTGCCAGCAGCTTAATCGACAGTGCCTACGAGCAGTACTTC

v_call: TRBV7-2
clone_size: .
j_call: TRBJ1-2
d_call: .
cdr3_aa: CASSRDRGANYGYTF
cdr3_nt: TGTGCCAGCAGTCGGGATAGGGGCGCTAACTATGGCTACACCTTC

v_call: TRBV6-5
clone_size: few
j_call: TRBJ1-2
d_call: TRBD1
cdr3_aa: CASSRTGGYLRGYTF
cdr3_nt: TGTGCCAGCAGTCGGACAGGGGGATACCTGCGGGGCTACACCTTC

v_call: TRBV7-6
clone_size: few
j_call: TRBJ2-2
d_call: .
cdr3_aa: CASSPLRGVNTGELFF
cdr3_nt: TGTGCCAGCAGCCCTCTGAGAGGGGTTAACACCGGGGAGCTGTTTTTT

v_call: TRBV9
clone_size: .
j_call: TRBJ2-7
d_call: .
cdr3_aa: CASSVGPGSSYEQYF
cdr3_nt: TGTGCCAGCAGCGTAGGCCCCGGAAGCTCCTACGAGCAGTACTTC

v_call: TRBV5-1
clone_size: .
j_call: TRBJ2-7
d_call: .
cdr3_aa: CASSLGVNGYEQYF
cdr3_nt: TGCGCCAGCAGCTTGGGGGTCAATGGGTACGAGCAGTACTTC

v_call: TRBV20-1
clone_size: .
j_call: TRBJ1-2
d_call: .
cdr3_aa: CGGGYGYTF
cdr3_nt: TGTGGGGGCGGCTATGGCTACACCTTC

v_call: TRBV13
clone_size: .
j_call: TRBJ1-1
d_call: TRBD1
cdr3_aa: CASSPRQGPSAEAFF
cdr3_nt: TGTGCCAGCAGCCCCCGACAGGGACCCTCGGCTGAAGCTTTCTTT

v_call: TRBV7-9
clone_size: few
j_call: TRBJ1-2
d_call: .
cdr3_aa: CASSPEGRQVPRGYTF
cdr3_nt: TGTGCCAGCAGCCCTGAGGGGCGACAGGTCCCCAGGGGCTACACCTTC

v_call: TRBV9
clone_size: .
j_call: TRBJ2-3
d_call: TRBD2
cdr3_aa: CASSKTSGATDTQYF
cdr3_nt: TGTGCCAGCAGCAAGACTAGCGGAGCCACAGATACGCAGTATTTT

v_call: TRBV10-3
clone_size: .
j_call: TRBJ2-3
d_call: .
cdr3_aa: CAISDAQGLTDTQYF
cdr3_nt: TGTGCCATCAGTGACGCCCAAGGACTAACAGATACGCAGTATTTT

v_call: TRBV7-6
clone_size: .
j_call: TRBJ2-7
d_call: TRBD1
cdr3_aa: CASSVTRQGYEQYF
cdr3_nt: TGTGCCAGCAGCGTCACCCGACAGGGGTACGAGCAGTACTTC

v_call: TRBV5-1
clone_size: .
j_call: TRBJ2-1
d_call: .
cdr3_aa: CASSLEIGGSYNEQFF
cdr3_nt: TGCGCCAGCAGCTTGGAAATTGGGGGCTCCTACAATGAGCAGTTCTTC

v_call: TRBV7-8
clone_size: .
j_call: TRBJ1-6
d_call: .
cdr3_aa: CASSLALGQNNSPLHF
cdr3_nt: TGTGCCAGCAGCTTAGCGCTAGGACAGAATAATTCACCCCTCCACTTT

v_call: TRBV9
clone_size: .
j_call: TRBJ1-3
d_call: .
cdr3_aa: CASSVGSASGNTIYF
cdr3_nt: TGTGCCAGCAGCGTAGGATCGGCCTCTGGAAACACCATATATTTT

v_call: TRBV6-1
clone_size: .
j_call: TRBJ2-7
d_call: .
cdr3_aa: CASSLDAASSYEQYF
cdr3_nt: TGTGCCAGCAGCCTGGACGCCGCGAGCTCCTACGAGCAGTACTTC

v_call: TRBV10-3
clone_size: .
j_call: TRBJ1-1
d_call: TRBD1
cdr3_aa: CAILDRGTEAFF
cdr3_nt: TGTGCCATCCTCGACAGGGGAACTGAAGCTTTCTTT

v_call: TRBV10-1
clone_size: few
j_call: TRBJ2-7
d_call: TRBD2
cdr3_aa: CASSLGLAGTYEQYF
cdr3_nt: TGCGCCAGCAGCCTCGGACTAGCGGGTACCTACGAGCAGTACTTC

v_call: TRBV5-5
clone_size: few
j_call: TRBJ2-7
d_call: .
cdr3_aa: CASSSDGGIEYF
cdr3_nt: TGTGCCAGCAGCTCGGATGGGGGGATTGAGTACTTC

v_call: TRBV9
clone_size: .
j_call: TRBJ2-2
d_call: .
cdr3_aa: CAGGPGDGTGELFF
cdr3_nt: TGTGCCGGAGGACCGGGTGACGGCACCGGGGAGCTGTTTTTT